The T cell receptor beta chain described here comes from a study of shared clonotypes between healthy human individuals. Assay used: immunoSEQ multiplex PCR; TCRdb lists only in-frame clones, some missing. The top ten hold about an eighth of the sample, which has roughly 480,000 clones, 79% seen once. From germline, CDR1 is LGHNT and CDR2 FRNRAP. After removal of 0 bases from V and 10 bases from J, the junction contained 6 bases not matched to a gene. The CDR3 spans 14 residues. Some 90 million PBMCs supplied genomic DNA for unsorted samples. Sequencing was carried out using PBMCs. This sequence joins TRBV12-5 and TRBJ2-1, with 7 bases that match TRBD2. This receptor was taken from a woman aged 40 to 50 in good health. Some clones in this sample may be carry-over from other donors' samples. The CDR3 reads CASGLVEGGREQFF. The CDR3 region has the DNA TGTGCTAGTGGTTTGGTAGAAGGCGGGAGAGAGCAGTTCTTC.